The 17 T cell receptor beta chains given below trace back to one sample, sequenced in a study of vaccination and CD4 T cells after COVID-19. The study sequenced cultured CD4+ T cell DNA using the Oncomine TCR Beta short-read assay. TCRdb analysed the PCR reads with MiXCR anew, one entry per CDR3 protein. The sample holds some 12,000 distinct CDR3 sequences; approximately 60% are singletons and the top ten take 8%. Treatment defined: roughly ten-day PBMC culture with coronavirus spike peptide pools or control peptides (ViraFEST assay). The antigens for these receptors are not known. The sequencing sample was made of CD4+ T cells from blood, cultured in vitro. Source of these receptors: a human donor who had recovered from COVID-19.

The genes are TRBV15 and TRBJ1-6; the match to TRBD1 covers 8 bases. Germline assignment: CDR1 LNHNV and CDR2 YYDKDF (reference sequence). The CDR3 runs to 17 residues. The V segment lost 0 bases and the J segment 9 bases; nucleotides outside the gene matches: 10. In DNA, the CDR3 is TGTGCCACCAGCAGAGATATCGGCAGGACAGGGTCTTCACCCCTCCACTTT. Translation: CATSRDIGRTGSSPLHF.

This clonotype is medium-sized (0.01 to 0.1%). This chain links TRBV12-3 or TRBV12-4 with TRBJ2-1; possible D gene TRBD1, 6 bases. Between the trimmed V and J ends, which lost 1 base and 9 bases, there was a span of 10 bases. The CDR3 covers 13 residues. The DNA for the CDR3 is TGTGCCAGCAGTTTAGAGGTAGGGGGTGAGCAGTTCTTC. Its translation is CASSLEVGGEQFF.

In this sample, this clonotype turned up a few times. The gene calls are TRBV27 and TRBJ1-5; D gene uncertain. The ends were cut back, 7 bases at V and 0 bases at J, with 19 bases in the middle. This CDR3 comprises 17 residues. CDR1 is MNHEY and CDR2 is SMNVEV in the germline V gene (reference sequence). In nucleotides, the CDR3 is TGTGCCAGCAACACTTCAGACGGAACTTATAGCAATCAGCCCCAGCATTTT. Its translation is CASNTSDGTYSNQPQHF.

This clonotype has only a few counts. V gene TRBV7-9 combines with J gene TRBJ1-2; unclear D gene. Germline lookup yields CDR1 SEHNR and CDR2 FQNEAQ (reference sequence). The V end was cut by 5 bases, the J end by 7 bases, with 11 bases between. The CDR3 has 12 residues. CDR3 sequence reads: CASSGSGGGYTF. The CDR3, as DNA: TGTGCCAGCAGCGGATCGGGCGGTGGCTACACCTTC.

The CDR3 DNA reads as TGCGCCAGCAGTCAATTTAGGGCTGGAGATACGCAGTATTTT. Translation: CASSQFRAGDTQYF. This chain connects TRBV23-1 to TRBJ2-3; the D is unclear. TRBV23-1 is placed among ORFs of uncertain function. With 1 base removed from V and 5 bases from J, the gap between germline ends came to 10 bases. This CDR3 has 14 amino acids.

V is TRBV7-6 and J is TRBJ2-5; D is perhaps TRBD2 (5 bases). Per the germline V gene, CDR1 is SGHVS and CDR2 is FNYEAQ. The CDR3 runs to 15 residues. Trimming removed 5 bases from V and 5 bases from J, with 18 bases in between. The CDR3 region is CASSLSRASWETQYF. CDR3 nucleotides: TGTGCCAGCAGCCTCTCGCGGGCTAGCTGGGAGACCCAGTACTTC.

V and J are TRBV20-1 and TRBJ2-5; tentatively, D is TRBD1 (6 bases). With 5 bases removed from V and 1 base from J, the gap between germline ends came to 11 bases. Germline CDR1 is DFQATT and CDR2 is SNEGSKA (reference sequence). The CDR3 loop spans 13 amino acids. The CDR3 loop reads CSADGTSQETQYF. The CDR3 nucleotides are TGCAGTGCTGACGGGACATCCCAAGAGACCCAGTACTTC.

The chain combines TRBV20-1 with TRBJ1-5; the match to TRBD1 covers 8 bases. V shed 4 bases, J shed 0 bases, and the junction held 8 bases outside the gene matches. The germline CDR1 and CDR2 sequences are DFQATT and SNEGSKA (reference sequence). The CDR3 extends over 16 amino acids. Here the CDR3 DNA reads TGCAGTGCTACCCGTCCGACAGGGGATAGCAATCAGCCCCAGCATTTT. As protein: CSATRPTGDSNQPQHF.

This chain uses TRBV20-1 with TRBJ2-5, with D possibly matching TRBD2 (7 bases). Germline V gives CDR1 DFQATT, CDR2 SNEGSKA (reference sequence). The CDR3 covers 13 residues. V lost 5 bases, J lost 9 bases, and 19 bases lay in between. The CDR3 DNA sequence: TGCAGTGCTTCCGCTAGCGGACAGCTGTCCCAGTACTTC. Protein: CSASASGQLSQYF.

The V call is TRBV28, the J call TRBJ2-7, with D tentatively TRBD2 (6 bases). CDR1 MDHEN and CDR2 SYDVKM come from the germline V gene. This CDR3 is 11 amino acids long. V shed 5 bases and J shed 7 bases, with 9 bases lying between them. CDR3: CASSHRGEQYF. For the CDR3, the DNA is TGTGCCAGCAGTCACCGGGGGGAGCAGTACTTC.

The CDR3 here is CASSWGQSNTEAFF. CDR3 bases: TGCGCCAGCAGCTGGGGACAGTCAAACACTGAAGCTTTCTTT. The V call is TRBV5-1, the J call TRBJ1-1, with 7 bases fitting TRBD1. Germline-derived CDR1 and CDR2 are SGHRS and YFSETQ. CDR3 length: 14 residues. Trimming removed 3 bases from V and 2 bases from J; junction bases left unmatched: 4.

This clonotype was seen only a few times. The chain carries TRBV6-1 and TRBJ1-5; D is ambiguous. This CDR3 has 16 residues. With 3 bases removed from V and 3 bases from J, the gap between germline ends came to 15 bases. Looked up from germline, CDR1 is MNHNS and CDR2 is SASEGT. The CDR3 region is CASSDDPYRINQPQHF. The CDR3, as DNA: TGTGCCAGCAGTGACGATCCGTATCGGATCAATCAGCCCCAGCATTTT.

By sample share, this clonotype is large. The chain joins TRBV20-1 to TRBJ2-1; 8 bases map to TRBD2. The CDR3 loop spans 13 amino acids. J was trimmed by 3 bases and V by 6 bases; bases with no gene match: 4. Germline loops: CDR1 DFQATT, CDR2 SNEGSKA (reference sequence). Here the CDR3 reads CSAWTSSYNEQFF. The CDR3 DNA sequence: TGCAGTGCATGGACTAGCAGCTACAATGAGCAGTTCTTC.

This chain links TRBV27 with TRBJ2-3; 8 bases match TRBD1. CDR3 size: 16 residues. J lost 2 bases, V lost 2 bases, and 6 bases had no gene match. CDR1 MNHEY and CDR2 SMNVEV come from the germline V gene (reference sequence). CDR3 sequence (DNA): TGTGCCAGCAGTTTAAGGGACAGGAGGTTCACAGATACGCAGTATTTT. It translates to CASSLRDRRFTDTQYF.

The rearrangement joins TRBV6-2 or TRBV6-3 to TRBJ2-1; 9 bases are shared with TRBD2. V trimming: 2 bases; J trimming: 2 bases; junction bases outside the gene matches: 7. The CDR3 covers 17 residues. Germline V CDR1 and CDR2: MNHEY, SVGEGT. CDR3 in amino acids: CASSYGGGRVTYNEQFF. The CDR3 nucleotides are TGTGCCAGCAGTTACGGGGGCGGGAGGGTAACCTACAATGAGCAGTTCTTC.

The chain links TRBV7-9 to TRBJ1-5; a weak D match, TRBD1 (5 bases). Germline V CDR1 and CDR2: SEHNR, FQNEAQ (reference sequence). The CDR3 covers 15 residues. The V and J ends lost 5 bases and 1 base respectively, with 12 bases between them. The DNA for the CDR3 is TGTGCCAGCAGCCGAGGGGTCGGGAGCAATCAGCCCCAGCATTTT. Encoded protein: CASSRGVGSNQPQHF.

The chain combines TRBV6-5 with TRBJ2-2; 8 bases line up with TRBD2. The CDR3 is 17 amino acids. The germline gives CDR1 MNHEY, CDR2 SVGAGI. J gave up 1 base and V 4 bases, and 8 bases lay outside the gene matches. CDR3 loop: CASSSQVAGKNTGELFF. The CDR3 DNA reads as TGTGCCAGCAGTTCCCAGGTAGCGGGAAAGAACACCGGGGAGCTGTTTTTT.